This T cell receptor (beta chain) was profiled in a study of shared clonotypes between healthy human individuals. The V segment lost 5 bases and the J segment 5 bases; nucleotides outside the gene matches: 12. Germline CDR1 MNHEY, CDR2 SMNVEV (reference sequence). The CDR3 runs to 15 residues. Whole-study findings and limits: Rarefaction curves obtained for sorted subsets showed sequencing incomplete despite large depth. Naive CD4 clonotypes were shared across a few donors at roughly 5.3%.

Concerning this clone: Its target is not known.

Naive CD8 cells comprised CD45RO-negative, CCR7-positively selected cells, excluding terminally differentiated effector memory CD45RA+ cells. Clones were read by immunoSEQ multiplex PCR, and TCRdb kept only the in-frame ones, dropping some. Here the sample spans 2 million to 2.5 million clones, about 93% being singletons. The chain uses TRBV27 and TRBJ2-7, with 7 bases that match TRBD1. This clonotype originated in a young man in good health. Some clones in this sample may be carry-over from other donors' samples. Sequenced material: naive CD8+ T cells from PBMCs. CDR3 protein: CASSPGTASWDEQYF. The CDR3 DNA reads TGTGCCAGCAGTCCTGGGACAGCATCCTGGGACGAGCAGTACTTC.